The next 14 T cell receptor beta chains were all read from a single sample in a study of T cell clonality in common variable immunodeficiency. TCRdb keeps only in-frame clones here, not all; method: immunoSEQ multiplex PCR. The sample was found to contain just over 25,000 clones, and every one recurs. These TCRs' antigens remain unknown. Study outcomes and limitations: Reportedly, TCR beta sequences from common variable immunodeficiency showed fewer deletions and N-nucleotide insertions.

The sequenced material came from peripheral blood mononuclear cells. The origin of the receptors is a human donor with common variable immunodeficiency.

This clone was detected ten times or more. CDR3 sequence: CSATGGTGNTIYF. The CDR3 DNA, read in part, is TGCAGTGCTACAGGGGGCACGGGAAACACC. This chain links TRBV20-1 with TRBJ1-3; TRBD1 aligns across 8 bases. The read is 3 residues too short to cover the CDR3 end, so that end is filled in from the germline J gene. Trimming took 4 bases from V and 4 from J; bases not matched to a gene: 3. The CDR3 consists of 13 residues. The germline CDR1 and CDR2 sequences are DFQATT and SNEGSKA (reference sequence).

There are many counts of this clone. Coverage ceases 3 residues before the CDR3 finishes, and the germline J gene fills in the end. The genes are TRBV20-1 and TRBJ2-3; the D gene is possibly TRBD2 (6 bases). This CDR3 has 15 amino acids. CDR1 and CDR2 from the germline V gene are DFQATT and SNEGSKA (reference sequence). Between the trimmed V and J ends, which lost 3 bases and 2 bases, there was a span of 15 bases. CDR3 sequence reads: CSARGTSGLTDTQYF. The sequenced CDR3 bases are TGCAGTGCTAGGGGGACTTCGGGCCTCACAGATACG.

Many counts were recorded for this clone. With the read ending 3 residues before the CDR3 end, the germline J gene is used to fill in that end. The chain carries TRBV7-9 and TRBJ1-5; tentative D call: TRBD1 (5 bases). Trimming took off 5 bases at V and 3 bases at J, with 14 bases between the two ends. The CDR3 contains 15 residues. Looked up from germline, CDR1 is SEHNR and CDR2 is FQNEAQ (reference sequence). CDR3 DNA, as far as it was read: TGTGCCAGCAGCCAAGGTGACAGCCTCAATCAGCCC. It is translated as CASSQGDSLNQP. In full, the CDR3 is CASSQGDSLNQPQHF.

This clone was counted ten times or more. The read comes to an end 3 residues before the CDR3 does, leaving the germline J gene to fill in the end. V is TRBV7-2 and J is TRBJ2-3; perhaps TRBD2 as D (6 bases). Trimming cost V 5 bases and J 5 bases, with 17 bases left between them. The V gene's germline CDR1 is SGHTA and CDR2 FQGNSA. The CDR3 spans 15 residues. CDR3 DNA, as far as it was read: TGTGCCAGCAGCCCTACCCGGGGGTTGGGAGATACG. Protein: CASSPTRGLGDT. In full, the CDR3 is CASSPTRGLGDTQYF.

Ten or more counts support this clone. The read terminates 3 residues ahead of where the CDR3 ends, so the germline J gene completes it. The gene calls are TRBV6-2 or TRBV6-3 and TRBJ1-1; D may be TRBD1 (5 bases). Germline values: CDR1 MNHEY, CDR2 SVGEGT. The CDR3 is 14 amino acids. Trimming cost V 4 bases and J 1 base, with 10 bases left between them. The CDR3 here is CASSLLQENTEAFF. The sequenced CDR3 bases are TGTGCCAGCAGTTTGCTACAGGAGAACACTGAA.

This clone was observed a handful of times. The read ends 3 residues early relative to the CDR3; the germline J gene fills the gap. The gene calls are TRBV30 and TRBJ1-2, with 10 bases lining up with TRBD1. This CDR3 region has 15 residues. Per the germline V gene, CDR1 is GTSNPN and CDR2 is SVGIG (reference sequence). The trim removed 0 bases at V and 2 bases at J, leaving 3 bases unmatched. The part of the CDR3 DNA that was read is TGTGCCTGGAGTGTCGGACAGGGGGTGAACTATGGC. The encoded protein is CAWSVGQGVNYG. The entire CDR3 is CAWSVGQGVNYGYTF.

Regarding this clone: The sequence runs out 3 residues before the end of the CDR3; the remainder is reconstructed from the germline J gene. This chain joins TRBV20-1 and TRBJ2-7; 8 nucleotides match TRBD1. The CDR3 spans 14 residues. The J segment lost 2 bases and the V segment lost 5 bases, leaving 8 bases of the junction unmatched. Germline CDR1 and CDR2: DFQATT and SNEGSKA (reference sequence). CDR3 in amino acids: CSAATPGQAYEQYF. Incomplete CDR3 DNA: TGCAGTGCTGCCACTCCGGGACAGGCCTACGAG.

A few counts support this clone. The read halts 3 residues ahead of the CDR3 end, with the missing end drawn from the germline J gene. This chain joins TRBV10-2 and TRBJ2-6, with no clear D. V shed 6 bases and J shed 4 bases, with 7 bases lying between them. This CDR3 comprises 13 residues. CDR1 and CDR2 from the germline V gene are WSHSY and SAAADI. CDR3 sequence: CASREGGANVLTF. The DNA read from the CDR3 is TGCGCCAGCAGGGAAGGGGGGGCCAACGTC.

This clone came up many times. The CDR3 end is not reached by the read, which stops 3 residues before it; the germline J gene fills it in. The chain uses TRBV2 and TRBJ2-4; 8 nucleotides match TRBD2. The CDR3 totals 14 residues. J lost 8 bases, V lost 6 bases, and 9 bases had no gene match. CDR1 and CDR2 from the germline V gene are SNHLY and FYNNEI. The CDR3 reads CASRRGESRDIQYF. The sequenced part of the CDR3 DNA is TGTGCCAGCAGGCGGGGGGAGTCGCGGGACATT. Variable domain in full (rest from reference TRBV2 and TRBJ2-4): EPEVTQTPSHQVTQMGQEVILRCVPISNHLYFYWYRQILGQKVEFLVSFYNNEISEKSEIFDDQFSVERPDGSNFTLKIRSTKLEDSAMYFCASRRGESRDIQYFGAGTRLSVL.

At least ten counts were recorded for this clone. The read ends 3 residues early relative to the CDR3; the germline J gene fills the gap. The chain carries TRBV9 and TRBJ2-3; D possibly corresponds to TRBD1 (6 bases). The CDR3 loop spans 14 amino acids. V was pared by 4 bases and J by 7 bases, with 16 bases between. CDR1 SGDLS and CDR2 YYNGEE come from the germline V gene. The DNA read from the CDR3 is TGTGCCAGCAGCCCCCCGGAACAGGGAAATACG. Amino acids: CASSPPEQGNT. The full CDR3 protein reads CASSPPEQGNTQYF.

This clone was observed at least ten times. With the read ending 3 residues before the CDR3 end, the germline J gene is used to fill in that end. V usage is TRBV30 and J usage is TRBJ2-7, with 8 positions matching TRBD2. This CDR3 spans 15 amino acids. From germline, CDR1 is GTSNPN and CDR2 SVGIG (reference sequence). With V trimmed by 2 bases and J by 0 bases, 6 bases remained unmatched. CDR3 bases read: TGTGCCTGGAGTCTAATAGCGGGGAGCTCCTACGAG. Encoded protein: CAWSLIAGSSYE. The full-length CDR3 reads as CAWSLIAGSSYEQYF.

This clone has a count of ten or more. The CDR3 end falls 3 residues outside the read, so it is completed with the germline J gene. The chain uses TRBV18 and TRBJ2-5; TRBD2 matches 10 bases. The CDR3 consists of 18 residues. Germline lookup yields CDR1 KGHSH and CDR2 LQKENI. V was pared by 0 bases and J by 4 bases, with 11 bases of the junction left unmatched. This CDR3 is CASSPPGLAAVGGETQYF. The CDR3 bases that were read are TGTGCCAGCTCACCACCCGGACTAGCGGCCGTGGGAGGAGAGACC.

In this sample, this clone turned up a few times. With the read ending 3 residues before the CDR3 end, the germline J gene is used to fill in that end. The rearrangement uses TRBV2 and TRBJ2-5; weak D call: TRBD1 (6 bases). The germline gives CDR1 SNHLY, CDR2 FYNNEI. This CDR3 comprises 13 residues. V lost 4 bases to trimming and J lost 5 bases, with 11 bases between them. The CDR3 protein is CASSGSGVETQYF. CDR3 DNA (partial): TGTGCCAGCAGTGGATCAGGGGTCGAGACC.

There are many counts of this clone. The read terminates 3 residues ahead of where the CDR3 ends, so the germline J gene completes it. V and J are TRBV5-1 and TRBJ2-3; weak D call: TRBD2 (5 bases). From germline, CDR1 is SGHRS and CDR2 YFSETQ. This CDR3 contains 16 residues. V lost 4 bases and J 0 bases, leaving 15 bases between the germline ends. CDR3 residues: CASSLGSGTSTDTQYF. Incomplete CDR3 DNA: TGCGCCAGCAGCCTTGGAAGCGGAACTAGCACAGATACG.